This T cell receptor (beta chain) is from a study of cytomegalovirus exposure and HLA in healthy donors listed by TCRdb under 2017. Context from the whole study: An earlier analysis of 587 of the donors reported under 300 Gb of sequence data and 100 million to 120 million unique TCR beta sequences obtained from roughly 170 million T cells. An early release covering about 600 HLA-typed donors comprised 250 to 350 gigabases of sequencing data and around 80 million unique TCR sequences. On average, roughly 250,000 unique TCR beta nucleotide sequences were sequenced per donor among roughly 430 genotyped donors of the cohort, with 15% to 20% of those sequences being non-productive. To predict cytomegalovirus infection status, the study combined high-throughput TCR immunosequencing, statistical association of individual TCRs with disease status, and machine learning. A later analysis re-examined previously published TCR beta repertoires from 610 or so donors and added high-resolution HLA genotyping to investigate patterns of TCR occurrence. Donor age, sex, ethnicity and CMV serostatus were compiled alongside the repertoire data. Typing coverage differed by locus: A, B, C, DRB1 and DQB1 were typed in roughly 620-630 donors, DQA1 in about 550, DPA1 in approximately 600, and DPB1 in approximately 450. Genome-wide SNP genotypes for about 60% of the 666 donors were used in a later genetic analysis, which treated that subset as a discovery cohort. HLA typing included class I and class II loci at four-digit resolution. Besides the first cohort of around 670 subjects, a separate validation cohort made up of roughly 120 different subjects was used. The study aimed to test whether signatures of past pathogen exposure could be identified by cataloging public T cell receptors. All discovery cohort repertoires had been generated using a single sequencing platform. An earlier analysis of 500 to 650 of the donors applied high-throughput TCR beta sequencing to assess whether each TCR beta V gene segment acted as functional or pseudogenic. Of the approximately 400 genotyped donors, 81% were placed in the genetic ancestry cluster associated with self-reported Caucasian donors. Five DR-DQ haplotypes were treated as single units for association and clustering because of strong linkage in the cohort. The later analysis used no new phenotypic data to find candidate immune exposures, relying instead on TCR beta sequences and their occurrence across donors. The study used immunosequencing to profile the T cell repertoires of approximately 650 subjects and linked those repertoires to cytomegalovirus serostatus. The investigation overall reported the following: A later analysis found that HLA-associated TCR beta chains were more clonally expanded and had lower generation probabilities than equally common non-associated chains. A further reported finding was that TCR beta sequences accurately predicted the HLA-A and HLA-B alleles for most subjects in the first cohort. An association between a missense DCLRE1C variant and V-gene and J-gene trimming of TCR beta chains was found in a later genetic analysis and replicated in an independent cohort. Across donors, most TCR sequences were observed very rarely, whereas some public TCRs were present in many individuals. Some IMGT-functional V segments, including TRBV6-2 and TRBV6-3, could not be distinguished by the 87-base-pair reads and were therefore excluded. In a later analysis, the rate of TCR association differed among HLA loci, with DRB1 alleles having the most associated TCRs and HLA-C alleles having the fewest. A group of highly shared sequence variants was considered likely to be a technical artifact of the sequencing pipeline. According to a later analysis, most CMV-associated TCR beta chains appeared to be HLA-restricted, and the HLA associations seemed to be driven largely by CMV exposure. In vitro tests confirmed that a few of the cytomegalovirus-associated TCR beta chains recognize cytomegalovirus antigens. A later analysis associated around 16,000 TCR beta sequences with specific HLA alleles at a false discovery rate of 0.05. The classifier was reported to diagnose cytomegalovirus status with high specificity and sensitivity in both the original cohort and the validation cohort. Compared with the 666-donor mean, donors in an Asian-associated ancestry cluster had fewer N-insertions in productive TCRs, according to a later genetic analysis. Several of the top co-occurrence clusters appeared to be linked to parvovirus B19, influenza, CMV and Epstein-Barr virus, according to a later analysis. Immune exposure information for the cohort was limited to CMV serostatus. The authors suggested that the approach could potentially be generalized to other disease states and immunological phenotypes. Assigning TCR associations to individual alleles was difficult when HLA alleles, especially DR and DQ, strongly co-occurred. In an earlier analysis of 587 of the donors, most TCR beta V segments were observed in productive rearrangements about 90% or about 30% of the time, broadly matching IMGT annotations. This cohort had only TCR beta chains sequenced, and the lack of alpha or paired-chain data limited which features could be detected. A total of around 150 TCR beta chains were listed by the study as associated with cytomegalovirus. Sequencing depth was assumed to be roughly uniform across donors in the presence/absence analyses, though that assumption may not hold. Linkage disequilibrium might explain the correlated functional status among segregating V segments, but an unknown experimental factor could not be excluded. Because counts were too low, more than 15 rarely observed V segments, including chromosome 9 orphons, were excluded from the earlier analysis of around 590 of the donors. Because some donors lacked HLA typing at each locus, the association tests relied only on the typed subset.

The cohort comprised 666 healthy bone marrow donors. At the time of sampling, every cohort member was nominally healthy, though immune exposures that went unrecorded were likely present. The donor was CMV seropositive and was included in the group of about 290 seropositive cohort members. A peripheral blood sample was collected from each donor, and TCR beta sequencing was performed on peripheral blood mononuclear cells. Genomic DNA was extracted from the blood cell samples with the Qiagen DNeasy Blood Extraction Kit. In the case of this clone: The clone's antigen remains unknown. No base quality information exists; no much larger clone differs at one position.

The library was built by means of the immunoSEQ multiplex PCR assay. For the multiplex PCR, a mixture combining 60 forward primers for TCR Vbeta segments and 13 reverse primers for TCR Jbeta segments was used. The CDR3 region of rearranged TCR beta genes was amplified from genomic DNA with a multiplex PCR assay. Amplified TCR beta libraries were sequenced as 87-base-pair reads on the Illumina HiSeq System. In the source study's methods: A later analysis tallied 75 million to 95 million unique TCR beta chains across the 700 or so repertoires, and around 10 million of those chains were shared by two or more donors. To remove PCR and sequencing errors, raw reads were error-corrected and collapsed into unique sequences using a nearest-neighbor algorithm that merged closely related sequences. CDR3 sequences were aligned to IMGT reference sequences to assign V, D and J gene segments. For a sequence to be retained, a match of at least six nucleotides was required to both a V gene segment and a J gene segment. A rearrangement was called productive if the CDR3 had no stop codons and remained in frame with V and J, and every other rearrangement was called non-productive. CDR3 was defined by IMGT convention, running from the second conserved V-encoded cysteine to the conserved J-encoded phenylalanine. The earlier analysis of fewer than 750 of the donors excluded sequences that lacked an unambiguous match to a single V gene segment. In an earlier analysis of a few hundred of the donors, V segments were called functional above 56.7% productive rearrangements and were called segregating when the between-donor standard deviation exceeded 5%. A statistical classification framework was built for diagnosing cytomegalovirus status from the catalog of TCR beta chain sequences. In a later analysis, TCR nucleotide sequences were compared against IMGT/GENE-DB human TR gene sequences so that V and J genes could be assigned. Using the TCRdist pipeline, a later analysis assigned CDR3 sequences along with most-parsimonious VDJ recombination scenarios. In a later analysis, each TCR beta chain was defined by its CDR3 amino acid sequence together with its V-gene family, and reads lacking a unique V-gene family were excluded. A later analysis removed several hundred highly shared, low-generation-probability nucleotide sequences to deal with suspected cross-contamination and a sequencing artifact. In a later analysis, a clonal expansion index was calculated for each public chain from normalized within-repertoire ranks of inferred template counts. In a later analysis, generation probabilities were computed with a VDJ recombination model fitted to out-of-frame rearrangements, and the resulting probabilities were checked against IGoR. A later analysis scored TCR-TCR, TCR-HLA and TCR-CMV co-occurrence with hypergeometric tests, applying a repertoire-size bias correction to TCR pairs. A later analysis estimated false discovery rates by permuting HLA or CMV assignments 20 times. In a later analysis, co-occurring TCRs were grouped with DBSCAN, and TCRdist sequence similarity was added when clustering was performed within HLA-allele-positive subsets. Repertoires with fewer than 30,000 or more than 120,000 public chains, plus five repertoires with anomalous nucleotide sharing, were excluded from co-occurrence clustering. TCRdb mirrors the immuneACCESS table, restricted to in-frame sequences. Some clones are absent from its copies; in checked studies, under half trace to an unresolved V gene, and the reason for the others is unknown. D and trimming come from the DNA, and the V and J calls and clone size come from that table. The sample table holds 80,000 to 100,000 clones, of which about 60% were seen once. The top ten clones comprise 15% of the sample.

For this chain, trimming is 3 bases at the V end and 4 bases at the J end, and the number of junction bases without a gene match is 12. Including cysteine and phenylalanine, the CDR3 has 16 amino acids. Only CDR3 DNA remains: 48 bases, in frame from the first base. The germline V gene encodes CDR1 ENHRY and CDR2 SYGVKD. Recombination linked TRBV10-3 to TRBJ2-7; 7 of the junction bases match TRBD2. Sequencing was performed on PBMCs. The origin of this receptor is a woman aged 40 to 50 in good health and CMV-seropositive. Read as DNA, the sequence is TGTGCCATCAGTGATTCGAGCGGGATCGGAAATTACGAGCAGTACTTC. It translates to CAISDSSGIGNYEQYF.